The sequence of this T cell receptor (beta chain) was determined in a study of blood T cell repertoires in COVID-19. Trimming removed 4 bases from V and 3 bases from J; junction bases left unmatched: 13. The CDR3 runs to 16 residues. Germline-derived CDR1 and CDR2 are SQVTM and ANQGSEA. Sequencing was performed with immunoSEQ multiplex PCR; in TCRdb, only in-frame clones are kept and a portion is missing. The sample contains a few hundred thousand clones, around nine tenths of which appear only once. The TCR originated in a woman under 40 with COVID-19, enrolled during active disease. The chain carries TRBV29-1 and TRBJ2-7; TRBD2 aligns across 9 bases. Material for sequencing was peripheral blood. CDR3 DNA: TGCAGCGTTGTTGGTGGGGTGGTAGCGGGAGTCTACGAGCAGTACTTC. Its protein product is CSVVGGVVAGVYEQYF.